Included here is one TCR beta chain sequence, with context. CDR1 is MDHEN, CDR2 SYDVKM, per germline. This CDR3 has 12 residues. V was trimmed by 6 bases and J by 4 bases, leaving 7 bases between them. This entry comes from a study of shared clonotypes between healthy human individuals. Produced via immunoSEQ multiplex PCR; TCRdb's table is partial and in-frame only. Of about 560,000 clones listed, around 77% were seen once; the top ten hold 12%. The sequence was obtained from a woman aged 40 to 50 in good health. Some clones in this sample may be carry-over from other donors' samples. Source material: PBMCs. The rearrangement links TRBV28 to TRBJ1-3; D not resolved. The CDR3 here is CASRGSGNTIYF. CDR3 sequence (DNA): TGTGCCAGCAGGGGATCCGGAAACACCATATATTTT.